What follows are 27 T cell receptor beta chains derived from one specimen sequenced in a study of T-cell memory formation after mild COVID-19 (dated by TCRdb to about 2021). The library was obtained by 5' RACE. The sample was run on an Illumina NovaSeq 6000. The public reads were run again by TCRdb, first through fastp at Q25 and then through MiXCR, and only productive beta chains were kept. For every CDR3 protein sequence, its rows merge into one entry that carries the most common genes and DNA. The sample table contains 150,000 or so distinct CDR3 sequences; only one count was recorded for 25% to 40% of them. About 12% of the sample is taken by the ten largest. Material for sequencing was PBMCs or a T cell subset sorted from them (not recorded which). The source is an adult woman who had mild COVID-19 (a few samples of this study predate the infection). The sample titles of this study are shuffled in the database, so cell type and time point are left out; the donor was told from shared clones.

This clonotype was counted between two and nine times. The rearrangement joins TRBV7-3 to TRBJ2-1, with 7 bases matching TRBD1. The V gene end was trimmed by 5 bases and the J gene end by 9 bases; junction bases not matched to a gene: 7. This CDR3 region has 13 residues. Germline CDR1 and CDR2: SGHTA and FQGTGA. DNA for the CDR3: TGTGCCAGCAGCCCTCAGGGGGATACTGAGCAGTTCTTC. Its translation is CASSPQGDTEQFF.

The CDR3 sequence is CASSIVGGGNYGYTF. The CDR3 nucleotides are TGTGCCAGTAGTATAGTGGGGGGCGGTAACTATGGCTACACCTTC. This sequence joins TRBV19 and TRBJ1-2; perhaps TRBD1 as D (6 bases). The V end was cut by 1 base, the J end by 1 base, with 10 bases between. CDR1 LNHDA and CDR2 SQIVND come from the germline V gene (reference sequence). The length of the CDR3 is 15 residues. Drawing the rest from reference TRBV19 and TRBJ1-2, the complete variable domain is DGGITQSPKYLFRKEGQNVTLSCEQNLNHDAMYWYRQDPGQGLRLIYYSQIVNDFQKGDIAEGYSVSREKKESFPLTVTSAQKNPTAFYLCASSIVGGGNYGYTFGSGTRLTVV.

This clonotype was counted only a few times. The rearrangement links TRBV29-1 to TRBJ1-2, with D unresolved. CDR3 length: 8 residues. The ends were cut back, 6 bases at V and 7 bases at J, with 3 bases in the middle. CDR1 is SQVTM, CDR2 ANQGSEA, per germline. The CDR3 region is CSVGGYTF. The CDR3 DNA reads TGCAGCGTGGGTGGCTACACCTTC.

The rearrangement links TRBV30 to TRBJ1-1; D is undetermined. Germline-derived CDR1 and CDR2 are GTSNPN and SVGIG (reference sequence). The CDR3 is 14 amino acids. With 4 bases removed from V and 1 base from J, the gap between germline ends came to 13 bases. For the CDR3, the DNA is TGTGCCTGGAAGGTTGTAGCGAAGAACACTGAAGCTTTCTTT. It yields the protein CAWKVVAKNTEAFF.

This rearrangement joins TRBV5-1 to TRBJ2-7, with D possibly TRBD1 on 6 matching bases. Trimming took 3 bases from V and 0 from J, leaving 19 bases between them. CDR1 is SGHRS, CDR2 YFSETQ, per germline. The CDR3 runs to 17 residues. The CDR3 bases are TGCGCCAGCAGCTGGGCCACGCAGGGGCGAAGCTCCTACGAGCAGTACTTC. It specifies CASSWATQGRSSYEQYF.

The chain carries TRBV7-8 and TRBJ2-3; the match to TRBD2 covers 8 bases. This CDR3 comprises 16 residues. Unmatched junction bases numbered 9, after V lost 0 bases and J lost 7 bases. Germline V gene lookup returns CDR1 SGHVS and CDR2 FQNEAQ. In nucleotides, the CDR3 is TGTGCCAGCAGCTTAGCCCGGGGGGGGTTTGGAAATACGCAGTATTTT. Its translation: CASSLARGGFGNTQYF.

V is TRBV7-9 and J is TRBJ2-4; D gene ambiguous. This CDR3 has 15 residues. CDR1 and CDR2 (germline): SEHNR, FQNEAQ (reference sequence). V was cut by 3 bases and J by 1 base, with 10 bases left in between. CDR3 bases: TGTGCCAGCAGCTTGATAAACGGGGCCAAAAACATTCAGTACTTC. Protein sequence: CASSLINGAKNIQYF.

The V gene is TRBV20-1, the J gene TRBJ2-2; TRBD2 might be the D (7 bases). Germline V gene lookup returns CDR1 DFQATT and CDR2 SNEGSKA (reference sequence). This CDR3 comprises 16 residues. V dropped 0 bases and J dropped 4 bases, with 15 bases sitting between them. CDR3 sequence reads: CSAREAGRGITGELFF. Here the CDR3 DNA reads TGCAGTGCTAGAGAGGCGGGGAGGGGGATCACCGGGGAGCTGTTTTTT.

This chain connects TRBV29-1 to TRBJ2-7; D is unresolved. Germline V gives CDR1 SQVTM, CDR2 ANQGSEA. The CDR3 sequence is 13 residues long. V lost 2 bases, J lost 5 bases, and 13 bases lay in between. This CDR3 is CSVEMGRIHEQYF. The CDR3 DNA reads as TGCAGCGTTGAAATGGGCAGGATCCACGAGCAGTACTTC.

The table lists this clonotype with a few counts. This chain uses TRBV7-9 with TRBJ2-7; D is unclear. V lost 1 base to trimming and J lost 0 bases, with 16 bases between them. Germline loops: CDR1 SEHNR, CDR2 FQNEAQ (reference sequence). This CDR3 has 17 amino acids. CDR3 nucleotide sequence: TGTGCCAGCAGCTTAGGACCTCTCAGCCCCAGCTCCTACGAGCAGTACTTC. It translates to CASSLGPLSPSSYEQYF.

This clonotype was detected many times. V is TRBV6-2 or TRBV6-3 and J is TRBJ2-7; either TRBD1 or TRBD2 may fit D (5 bases each). The CDR3 is 16 residues long. The V gene's germline CDR1 is MNHEY and CDR2 SVGEGT. Trimming removed 1 base at V and 1 base at J, with 14 bases between. CDR3 loop: CASSYYRGQVSYEQYF. Here the CDR3 DNA reads TGTGCCAGCAGTTACTACCGGGGCCAGGTTTCCTACGAGCAGTACTTC.

The chain recombines TRBV5-1 with TRBJ1-6; no firm D call. The germline V and J ends were trimmed by 5 bases and 10 bases, with 10 bases remaining between them. This CDR3 is built from 12 residues. Per germline, CDR1 SGHRS and CDR2 YFSETQ. Here the CDR3 reads CASRPGDSPLHF. The CDR3 nucleotides are TGCGCCAGCAGGCCCGGAGACTCACCCCTCCACTTT.

This clonotype has more than one count but fewer than ten. This chain uses TRBV7-6 with TRBJ2-1; D call uncertain. Germline CDR1 and CDR2: SGHVS and FNYEAQ. This CDR3 has 13 residues. Trimming stripped 3 bases from V and 6 bases from J, with 9 bases between. This CDR3 reads CASSLQESNEQFF. CDR3 nucleotide sequence: TGTGCCAGCAGCTTGCAGGAATCCAATGAGCAGTTCTTC.

This clonotype was recorded a few times. The chain carries TRBV15 and TRBJ2-5; 7 bases match TRBD1. CDR1 is LNHNV and CDR2 is YYDKDF in the germline V gene (reference sequence). Trimming took 3 bases from V and 2 from J; bases not matched to a gene: 9. The CDR3 has 16 amino acids. CDR3 sequence: CATSRTLTGEQETQYF. The CDR3 coding sequence is TGTGCCACCAGCAGGACCCTAACAGGGGAGCAAGAGACCCAGTACTTC.

The chain employs TRBV5-1 and TRBJ2-1; 12 bases are a match to TRBD2. J lost 10 bases, V lost 5 bases, and 13 bases had no gene match. Germline assignment: CDR1 SGHRS and CDR2 YFSETQ. CDR3 length: 16 residues. DNA for the CDR3: TGCGCCAGCAGTACGGGGAACACTAGCGGGAGGAAGGAGCAGTTCTTC. This sequence encodes CASSTGNTSGRKEQFF.

The rearrangement joins TRBV11-1 to TRBJ2-1; TRBD2 matches 11 bases. J gave up 1 base and V 0 bases, and 5 bases lay outside the gene matches. Germline-derived CDR1 and CDR2 are SGHAT and FQDESV (reference sequence). The CDR3 length is 18 residues. CDR3 sequence: CASSLALASGGSYNEQFF. The CDR3 nucleotides read TGTGCCAGCAGCTTAGCGCTGGCTAGCGGGGGGTCCTACAATGAGCAGTTCTTC.

The gene calls are TRBV2 and TRBJ2-5; no definite D call. Germline CDR1 reads SNHLY; CDR2 reads FYNNEI. V lost 6 bases and J 5 bases, leaving 22 bases between the germline ends. This CDR3 has 16 residues. CDR3 nucleotide sequence: TGTGCCAGCAGGGAGTCCCCGGGCGTCTCGGCGGAGACCCAGTACTTC. Its protein is CASRESPGVSAETQYF.

This clonotype has a count of ten or more. This chain joins TRBV5-5 and TRBJ2-7; TRBD2 matches 8 bases. V was clipped by 6 bases and J by 7 bases; unmatched bases: 9. The CDR3 has 13 amino acids. Germline V gives CDR1 SGHKS, CDR2 YYEKEE (reference sequence). CDR3 nucleotide sequence: TGTGCCAGCATGAATAGCGGGGCCTGGGAGCAGTACTTC. This gives the protein CASMNSGAWEQYF.

This clonotype was counted a few times. J is TRBJ2-7 and V is TRBV5-1; perhaps TRBD2 as D (6 bases). Deletions cut 5 bases from V and 3 bases from J, with 12 bases between. The V gene's germline CDR1 is SGHRS and CDR2 YFSETQ. This CDR3 region has 13 residues. The CDR3 DNA sequence: TGCGCCAGCAGTCCAGCCGGGGGCTACGAGCAGTACTTC. This translates into CASSPAGGYEQYF.

The chain links TRBV6-2 or TRBV6-3 to TRBJ2-1; the D gene is possibly TRBD2 (6 bases). Germline-derived CDR1 and CDR2 are MNHEY and SVGEGT. This CDR3 is 13 amino acids long. V lost 0 bases to trimming and J lost 8 bases, with 8 bases between them. The CDR3 is CASSYSEGHEQFF. CDR3 DNA: TGTGCCAGCAGTTACTCGGAGGGGCATGAGCAGTTCTTC.

The chain uses TRBV2 and TRBJ1-1, with TRBD1 matching over 9 bases. The CDR3 is made up of 17 amino acids. CDR1 is SNHLY, CDR2 FYNNEI, per germline. V dropped 6 bases and J dropped 0; count of bases not matched to a gene: 11. The CDR3 region has the DNA TGTGCCAGCAGGAGGTCCGGGACAGGGCAAGTGAACACTGAAGCTTTCTTT. The encoded protein is CASRRSGTGQVNTEAFF. The entire variable domain, with the rest obtained from reference TRBV2 and TRBJ1-1, is as follows: EPEVTQTPSHQVTQMGQEVILRCVPISNHLYFYWYRQILGQKVEFLVSFYNNEISEKSEIFDDQFSVERPDGSNFTLKIRSTKLEDSAMYFCASRRSGTGQVNTEAFFGQGTRLTVV.

This clonotype was found many times. V usage is TRBV24-1 and J usage is TRBJ2-1, with D perhaps TRBD2 (6 bases). V lost 4 bases and J 8 bases, leaving 17 bases between the germline ends. This CDR3 contains 15 residues. Germline assignment: CDR1 KGHDR and CDR2 SFDVKD. For the CDR3, the DNA is TGTGCCACCAGTGACGCGGCAACTAGCACGGATGAGCAGTTCTTC. Translation: CATSDAATSTDEQFF.

The rearrangement uses TRBV9 and TRBJ2-7; 7 positions agree with TRBD2. Germline V CDR1 and CDR2: SGDLS, YYNGEE. There are 15 residues in the CDR3. V gave up 0 bases and J gave up 7 bases; unmatched junction bases: 10. The chain's CDR3 is CASSVDAGRHREQYF. The CDR3 DNA follows: TGTGCCAGCAGCGTAGACGCCGGGAGGCATAGGGAGCAGTACTTC.

This clonotype was picked up a small number of times. The genes are TRBV4-2 and TRBJ1-3; no reliable D call. Germline CDR1 and CDR2: LGHNA and YNFKEQ. This CDR3 has 16 amino acids. V shed 0 bases and J shed 0 bases, with 9 bases lying between them. CDR3: CASSQEGSASGNTIYF. CDR3 DNA sequence: TGTGCCAGCAGCCAAGAGGGCAGCGCCTCTGGAAACACCATATATTTT.

This clonotype has just a few counts. CDR3 amino acids: CASSTRSGELFF. The CDR3, as DNA: TGTGCCAGCAGCACCCGATCCGGGGAACTGTTTTTT. The chain recombines TRBV9 with TRBJ1-4; D gene uncertain. This CDR3 contains 12 residues. V was shortened by 4 bases and J by 12 bases, with 13 bases between the two germline ends. From germline, CDR1 is SGDLS and CDR2 YYNGEE.

This clonotype appeared many times. The chain couples TRBV24-1 to TRBJ1-1; 7 bases line up with TRBD1. The CDR3 runs to 15 residues. J gave up 2 bases and V 4 bases, and 6 bases lay outside the gene matches. Germline lookup yields CDR1 KGHDR and CDR2 SFDVKD. CDR3 sequence (DNA): TGTGCCACCAGTGAGACAGGGCTCCCCAACACTGAAGCTTTCTTT. This sequence encodes CATSETGLPNTEAFF.

The rearrangement joins TRBV29-1 to TRBJ2-5; D unresolved. The CDR3 has 14 residues. V lost 4 bases to trimming and J lost 2 bases, with 14 bases between them. In germline, CDR1 is SQVTM, CDR2 ANQGSEA. The CDR3 reads CSVVRKNGQETQYF. DNA for the CDR3: TGCAGCGTTGTTAGGAAGAACGGGCAAGAGACCCAGTACTTC. The variable domain in full, with the rest retrieved from reference TRBV29-1 and TRBJ2-5, is SAVISQKPSRDICQRGTSLTIQCQVDSQVTMMFWYRQQPGQSLTLIATANQGSEATYESGFVIDKFPISRPNLTFSTLTVSNMSPEDSSIYLCSVVRKNGQETQYFGPGTRLLVL.